A selection of T cell receptor beta chains follows, all from one sample in a study of cytomegalovirus exposure and HLA in healthy donors. Produced via immunoSEQ multiplex PCR; TCRdb's table is partial and in-frame only. The table includes about 130,000 clones, around 70% detected once. The sequencing input was PBMCs. The source of these receptors is a young man in good health and CMV-seronegative. Each CDR3 is given without its conserved first and last residue. The order of the fields is CDR3 protein, V gene, J gene.

CDR3aa: ASRPQGFADEKLF
v_gene: TRBV6-6
j_gene: TRBJ1-4

CDR3aa: ASSYSGQTNQPQH
v_gene: TRBV6-5
j_gene: TRBJ1-5

CDR3aa: ASSVGGDYGYT
v_gene: TRBV9
j_gene: TRBJ1-2

CDR3aa: AISTGTGLQETQY
v_gene: TRBV10-3
j_gene: TRBJ2-5

CDR3aa: ASSSSRGPYNEQF
v_gene: TRBV7-2
j_gene: TRBJ2-1

CDR3aa: ASSLGGSYGYT
v_gene: TRBV5-1
j_gene: TRBJ1-2

CDR3aa: AWSLQGSYEQY
v_gene: TRBV30
j_gene: TRBJ2-7

CDR3aa: ASSPHGVIVETQY
v_gene: TRBV7-2
j_gene: TRBJ2-5

CDR3aa: ASSPGHAEQY
v_gene: TRBV5-5
j_gene: TRBJ2-7

CDR3aa: ASSAGTGTYEQY
v_gene: TRBV6-5
j_gene: TRBJ2-7

CDR3aa: ASSLSGISDEQF
v_gene: TRBV7-3
j_gene: TRBJ2-1

CDR3aa: ATRLTSGRRAGELF
v_gene: TRBV15
j_gene: TRBJ2-2

CDR3aa: ASSVGQGNSYNEQF
v_gene: TRBV9
j_gene: TRBJ2-1

CDR3aa: ASTSGSNQPQH
v_gene: TRBV19
j_gene: TRBJ1-5

CDR3aa: ATSRELGTGDNQPQH
v_gene: TRBV15
j_gene: TRBJ1-5

CDR3aa: ASSVDYRYEQF
v_gene: TRBV9
j_gene: TRBJ2-1

CDR3aa: ASSPGQGLGQPQH
v_gene: TRBV5-4
j_gene: TRBJ1-5

CDR3aa: ASSAPAGGMDEQF
v_gene: TRBV5-1
j_gene: TRBJ2-1

CDR3aa: ASSEQGFNEKLF
v_gene: TRBV6-5
j_gene: TRBJ1-4

CDR3aa: ASSLSKLYGYT
v_gene: TRBV28
j_gene: TRBJ1-2

CDR3aa: ASSLGVRRDTQY
v_gene: TRBV27
j_gene: TRBJ2-3

CDR3aa: ASSIGQGRNYGYT
v_gene: TRBV19
j_gene: TRBJ1-2

CDR3aa: ASSLGLAGGY
v_gene: TRBV11-2
j_gene: TRBJ2-5

CDR3aa: ASRIIAGGGDTQY
v_gene: TRBV28
j_gene: TRBJ2-3

CDR3aa: ASSSGYQSPLH
v_gene: TRBV5-6
j_gene: TRBJ1-6

CDR3aa: ASSLVSRTEAF
v_gene: TRBV7-8
j_gene: TRBJ1-1

CDR3aa: ASRGQLNTGELF
v_gene: TRBV5-1
j_gene: TRBJ2-2

CDR3aa: ASSAQGTDTQY
v_gene: TRBV6-1
j_gene: TRBJ2-3

CDR3aa: ASSSPTRPRGSSSYEQY
v_gene: TRBV7-8
j_gene: TRBJ2-7

CDR3aa: ASTKIKTSYTDTQY
v_gene: TRBV28
j_gene: TRBJ2-3

CDR3aa: ASSLALLGGPHNEQF
v_gene: TRBV7-9
j_gene: TRBJ2-1

CDR3aa: ASSGGGGQETQY
v_gene: TRBV2
j_gene: TRBJ2-5

CDR3aa: ASSELAYPLEIQETQY
v_gene: TRBV6-1
j_gene: TRBJ2-5

CDR3aa: ASRRTSGGRGYT
v_gene: TRBV6-5
j_gene: TRBJ1-2

CDR3aa: ASSFWTSYNEQF
v_gene: TRBV5-8
j_gene: TRBJ2-1

CDR3aa: ASSKPGGTAYEQY
v_gene: TRBV6-1
j_gene: TRBJ2-7

CDR3aa: ASSFMASGYNEQF
v_gene: TRBV28
j_gene: TRBJ2-1

CDR3aa: ASSQDQEGTEAF
v_gene: TRBV4-1
j_gene: TRBJ1-1

CDR3aa: ASSPTEANYGYT
v_gene: TRBV18
j_gene: TRBJ1-2

CDR3aa: ASSQEAGRSYNEQF
v_gene: TRBV4-2
j_gene: TRBJ2-1

CDR3aa: ASSPAGTRALYEQY
v_gene: TRBV7-8
j_gene: TRBJ2-7

CDR3aa: SVGGHLLSGGAWEQF
v_gene: TRBV29-1
j_gene: TRBJ2-1

CDR3aa: SVASGTGLGVRLGEQF
v_gene: TRBV29-1
j_gene: TRBJ2-1

CDR3aa: ASRVLAGGVTGELF
v_gene: TRBV4-2
j_gene: TRBJ2-2

CDR3aa: ASSVSGTEQY
v_gene: TRBV6-5
j_gene: TRBJ2-7

CDR3aa: ASSYGQGEEEKLF
v_gene: TRBV5-1
j_gene: TRBJ1-4

CDR3aa: ASSDREQGEQY
v_gene: TRBV2
j_gene: TRBJ2-7

CDR3aa: ASKRQINQPQH
v_gene: TRBV27
j_gene: TRBJ1-5

CDR3aa: ASSPLSGTRLIVGELF
v_gene: TRBV28
j_gene: TRBJ2-2

CDR3aa: ASSSKGHTGELF
v_gene: TRBV6-5
j_gene: TRBJ2-2

CDR3aa: ASSSEGTAEKETQY
v_gene: TRBV28
j_gene: TRBJ2-5

CDR3aa: ATRAPRAKQGWYEQY
v_gene: TRBV15
j_gene: TRBJ2-7

CDR3aa: ASAGGTRGKLF
v_gene: TRBV28
j_gene: TRBJ1-4

CDR3aa: AWKVGRVSGANVLT
v_gene: TRBV30
j_gene: TRBJ2-6